Listed below are T cell receptor beta chains from one sample, sequenced in a study of radiation and T cells in renal cell carcinoma. Only in-frame clones appear in the TCRdb table, and some are missing; sequencing was by immunoSEQ multiplex PCR. The sample holds tens of thousands of clones, 80% seen once. The material was blood, obtained from a patient whose treatment included radiotherapy and nephrectomy. Receptors were obtained from a woman in her seventies with renal cell carcinoma. Each CDR3 is given with its conserved first and last residue. The D gene is left open where the match is weak. Clone size is stated in some rows and not others, as once, few, many or a class when expanded.

d_call	j_call	clone_size	cdr3_length	v_call	cdr3_aa	cdr3_nt
TRBD2	TRBJ2-1	NA	16	TRBV5-1	CASSRATSGTYNEQFF	TGCGCCAGCAGCAGAGCGACTAGCGGGACCTACAATGAGCAGTTCTTC
NA	TRBJ2-7	NA	12	TRBV15	CATSRGGDEQYF	TGTGCCACCAGCAGAGGGGGAGACGAGCAGTACTTC
NA	TRBJ1-3	NA	17	TRBV5-1	CASSPDPNGASGNTIYF	TGCGCCAGCAGCCCAGACCCGAATGGGGCCTCTGGAAACACCATATATTTT
TRBD2	TRBJ2-3	NA	16	TRBV6-4	CASSDSAGGSTDTQYF	TGTGCCAGCAGTGACTCAGCGGGAGGGAGCACAGATACGCAGTATTTT
NA	TRBJ2-2	many	13	TRBV9	CASSDPYTGELFF	TGTGCCAGCAGCGATCCCTACACCGGGGAGCTGTTTTTT
NA	TRBJ2-1	once	12	TRBV5-6	CASSLWLNEQFF	TGTGCCAGCAGCTTGTGGCTCAATGAGCAGTTCTTC
TRBD1	TRBJ2-2	NA	15	TRBV5-1	CASSIGQGRVGELFF	TGCGCCAGCAGCATTGGACAGGGAAGGGTCGGGGAGCTGTTTTTT
NA	TRBJ2-1	NA	13	TRBV7-9	CASSFDRLDEQFF	TGTGCCAGCAGCTTCGACAGGCTGGATGAGCAGTTCTTC
NA	TRBJ2-5	NA	15	TRBV21-1	CASSFGTSVQETQYF	TGTGCCAGCAGCTTCGGGACATCAGTACAAGAGACCCAGTACTTC
NA	TRBJ2-2	NA	13	TRBV19	CASSLRFTGELFF	TGTGCCAGTAGTCTAAGATTTACCGGGGAGCTGTTTTTT
TRBD1	TRBJ1-5	NA	15	TRBV5-6	CASSLGQGGNQPQHF	TGTGCCAGCAGCCTGGGACAGGGAGGCAATCAGCCCCAGCATTTT
NA	TRBJ1-5	few	12	TRBV7-9	CASSLDDQPQHF	TGTGCCAGCAGCTTAGACGACCAGCCCCAGCATTTT
TRBD1	TRBJ2-5	NA	16	TRBV5-1	CASSASGTGDAETQYF	TGCGCCAGCAGCGCCTCCGGGACAGGGGACGCGGAGACCCAGTACTTC
TRBD1	TRBJ2-7	NA	15	TRBV6-5	CASSYSGTGNYEQYF	TGTGCCAGCAGTTACTCGGGGACAGGGAACTACGAGCAGTACTTC
TRBD1	TRBJ1-2	NA	14	TRBV7-2	CASSFEQGVGGYTF	TGTGCCAGCAGCTTTGAACAGGGGGTAGGAGGCTACACCTTC
NA	TRBJ2-1	NA	12	TRBV9	CASSVEWTDPVF	TGTGCCAGCAGCGTAGAGTGGACAGATCCCGTCTTC
NA	TRBJ1-1	NA	14	TRBV5-1	CASRGERDFVRAFF	TGCGCCAGCAGGGGCGAAAGGGACTTTGTACGAGCTTTCTTT
NA	TRBJ2-2	NA	16	TRBV7-9	CASTSTLGGPTGELFF	TGTGCCAGCACCTCAACGCTAGGGGGGCCCACCGGGGAGCTGTTTTTT
NA	TRBJ2-5	NA	15	TRBV7-2	CASSPYNFLQETQYF	TGTGCCAGCAGCCCTTACAACTTTCTCCAAGAGACCCAGTACTTC
TRBD1	TRBJ1-2	NA	14	TRBV5-6	CASRGAGQRYGYTF	TGTGCCAGCAGGGGGGCGGGACAGCGTTATGGCTACACCTTC
NA	TRBJ2-6	NA	18	TRBV5-1	CASSFQGLEPSGANVLTF	TGCGCCAGCAGCTTCCAGGGATTAGAACCCTCTGGGGCCAACGTCCTGACTTTC
TRBD2	TRBJ2-5	NA	13	TRBV11-3	CASSLVAGETQYF	TGTGCCAGCAGCTTAGTAGCGGGGGAGACCCAGTACTTC
NA	TRBJ2-2	NA	15	TRBV13	CASSLAGAFTGELFF	TGTGCCAGCAGCTTGGCGGGGGCCTTCACCGGGGAGCTGTTTTTT
NA	TRBJ2-1	NA	13	TRBV27	CASSLYGGSGVLF	TGTGCCAGCAGTTTATACGGGGGATCGGGCGTGCTCTTC
NA	TRBJ2-1	once	14	TRBV7-2	CASSLARGSNEQFF	TGTGCCAGCAGCTTAGCTCGCGGCTCCAATGAGCAGTTCTTC
NA	TRBJ2-7	NA	13	TRBV6-5	CASAAASSYEQYF	TGTGCCAGCGCGGCGGCTTCTTCCTACGAGCAGTACTTC
NA	TRBJ2-1	NA	13	TRBV19	CASAGQFGGEQFF	TGTGCCAGTGCGGGACAGTTTGGGGGGGAGCAGTTCTTC
NA	TRBJ2-7	NA	14	TRBV29-1	CSVENRISVYEQYF	TGCAGCGTTGAAAATCGGATTAGCGTCTACGAGCAGTACTTC
NA	TRBJ2-5	NA	13	TRBV7-9	CASTGRSQETQYF	TGTGCCAGCACCGGCCGCAGTCAAGAGACCCAGTACTTC
TRBD1	TRBJ1-2	few	13	TRBV7-2	CASSAGQFYGYTF	TGTGCCAGCAGCGCGGGACAGTTCTATGGCTACACCTTC
NA	TRBJ1-5	few	13	TRBV6-5	CASSVRVHQPQHF	TGTGCCAGCAGTGTCCGGGTGCATCAGCCCCAGCATTTT
NA	TRBJ2-7	NA	12	TRBV11-2	CASSLVTYEQYF	TGTGCCAGCAGCTTAGTGACCTACGAGCAGTACTTC
NA	TRBJ2-5	NA	13	TRBV2	CASRASAQETQYF	TGTGCCAGCAGGGCTAGCGCCCAAGAGACCCAGTACTTC
NA	TRBJ2-5	NA	14	TRBV5-8	CASSLWSGRETQYF	TGTGCCAGCAGCTTGTGGTCGGGGAGGGAGACCCAGTACTTC
NA	TRBJ2-6	NA	16	TRBV12-5	CASGLVPGSGANVLTF	TGTGCTAGTGGTTTGGTACCGGGAAGTGGGGCCAACGTCCTGACTTTC
NA	TRBJ1-1	NA	13	TRBV10-3	CASTGSTETEAFF	TGTGCCTCAACAGGGTCCACCGAAACTGAAGCTTTCTTT
NA	TRBJ2-1	NA	13	TRBV2	CASSEPGYNEQFF	TGTGCCAGCAGTGAACCAGGGTACAATGAGCAGTTCTTC
NA	TRBJ2-5	once	13	TRBV6-6	CASSRQSEETQYF	TGTGCCAGCAGTCGACAGTCGGAGGAGACCCAGTACTTC
NA	TRBJ1-1	NA	14	TRBV6-1	CASSDQAWNTEAFF	TGTGCCAGCAGTGATCAGGCCTGGAACACTGAAGCTTTCTTT
NA	TRBJ1-5	NA	15	TRBV7-8	CASSLERGSNQPQHF	TGTGCCAGCAGCTTAGAGAGGGGAAGCAATCAGCCCCAGCATTTT
TRBD1	TRBJ2-7	NA	14	TRBV5-5	CASSLMTGAHEQYF	TGTGCCAGCAGCCTAATGACAGGGGCTCACGAGCAGTACTTC
NA	TRBJ2-5	NA	16	TRBV7-2	CASSLVARMSQETQYF	TGTGCCAGCAGCTTAGTGGCTCGTATGAGTCAAGAGACCCAGTACTTC
NA	TRBJ2-5	NA	14	TRBV10-2	CATCGLLGGETQYF	TGCGCCACCTGCGGCCTACTTGGGGGAGAGACCCAGTACTTC
NA	TRBJ1-2	NA	12	TRBV6-1	CASSPADYGYTF	TGTGCCAGCAGTCCGGCGGACTATGGCTACACCTTC
NA	TRBJ1-3	NA	16	TRBV9	CASSTHDGNSGNTIYF	TGTGCCAGCAGCACCCACGACGGAAACTCTGGAAACACCATATATTTT
TRBD1	TRBJ1-1	few	14	TRBV7-3	CASSFDRGNTEAFF	TGTGCCAGCAGCTTCGACAGGGGGAACACTGAAGCTTTCTTT
NA	TRBJ1-2	NA	13	TRBV7-2	CASSLTGTRGYTF	TGTGCCAGCAGCTTGACCGGGACGCGAGGCTACACCTTC
NA	TRBJ2-5	NA	18	TRBV1	CTSSPPQTSGSEQETQYF	TGCACCAGCAGCCCACCTCAGACTAGCGGGAGCGAACAAGAGACCCAGTACTTC
TRBD1	TRBJ2-5	NA	13	TRBV10-1	CARTGTVQETQYF	TGCGCCCGAACTGGGACAGTCCAAGAGACCCAGTACTTC
NA	TRBJ2-1	NA	15	TRBV7-6	CASSLGVGIYNEQFF	TGTGCCAGCAGCTTAGGTGTGGGAATCTACAATGAGCAGTTCTTC